Listed below are T cell receptor beta chains from one sample, sequenced in a study of control samples from healthy donors and cancer patients. Repertoires were generated with immunoSEQ multiplex PCR, while TCRdb's copy carries only in-frame clones and drops some. Among roughly 130,000 clones listed, roughly 91% were seen once. Sequenced input: PBMCs. These receptors were collected from a man aged 45 to 65 with head and neck cancer. Each CDR3 is given with its conserved first and last residue. The D gene is left open where the match is weak. Expanded clones are given a class, and other clones once, few, many or no size at all.

d_gene,v_gene,abundance,j_gene,CDR3aa,CDR3nt
TRBD2,TRBV27,once,TRBJ2-5,CASSLSRGVWETQYF,TGTGCCAGCAGTTTATCGCGGGGGGTGTGGGAGACCCAGTACTTC
.,TRBV7-9,.,TRBJ1-1,CASSLLANTEAFF,TGTGCCAGCAGCTTATTGGCGAACACTGAAGCTTTCTTT
.,TRBV30,.,TRBJ2-2,CAWSYLRTGELFF,TGTGCCTGGAGTTACCTTAGGACCGGGGAGCTGTTTTTT
TRBD1,TRBV19,.,TRBJ2-7,CASSRDRGSLYEQYF,TGTGCCAGTAGTCGTGACAGGGGAAGCCTTTACGAGCAGTACTTC
.,TRBV4-2,.,TRBJ2-2,CASSQGRTGTDTGELFF,TGTGCCAGCAGCCAAGGGAGGACCGGGACCGACACCGGGGAGCTGTTTTTT
.,TRBV7-9,.,TRBJ1-2,CASSLATGGFGYTF,TGTGCCAGCAGCTTAGCGACTGGCGGGTTTGGCTACACCTTC
.,TRBV18,.,TRBJ2-5,CASSAQETQYF,TGTGCCAGCTCAGCCCAAGAGACCCAGTACTTC
.,TRBV20-1,.,TRBJ1-4,CSASAVGGINEKLFF,TGCAGTGCTAGTGCGGTGGGGGGTATTAATGAAAAACTGTTTTTT
TRBD1,TRBV7-2,once,TRBJ2-7,CASSRTGFDEQYF,TGTGCCAGCAGCAGGACAGGGTTCGACGAGCAGTACTTC
TRBD1,TRBV7-2,.,TRBJ1-1,CASSFNPWTGANTEAFF,TGTGCCAGCAGCTTCAATCCCTGGACAGGAGCGAACACTGAAGCTTTCTTT
.,TRBV21-1,.,TRBJ2-7,CASSKRHYSPYEQYF,TGTGCCAGCAGCAAAAGGCACTACAGCCCCTACGAGCAGTACTTC
TRBD2,TRBV7-2,.,TRBJ2-4,CASSLPAGGTAKNIQYF,TGTGCCAGCAGCTTACCGGCGGGGGGGACTGCCAAAAACATTCAGTACTTC
TRBD1,TRBV18,.,TRBJ1-3,CASGGTGTGNTIYF,TGTGCCAGCGGAGGGACAGGGACTGGAAACACCATATATTTT